These 21 T cell receptor beta chains were sequenced from one sample in a study of vaccination effects on CD4 cells after COVID-19. Measured with immunoSEQ multiplex PCR; TCRdb has only the in-frame clones, and not every one. The sample comprises 35,000 to 55,000 clones, around 76% of which are singletons, and 3.6% rests with the top ten. For these TCRs, the target antigens are not known. CD4+ T cells were isolated after around 9 days of culture. A PCR test confirmed that the person had SARS-CoV-2 infection between March and December 2020. Participants were vaccinated with two doses of either the BNT162b2 or mRNA-1273 vaccine. The material sequenced was CD4+ T cells from PBMCs cultured without peptide, taken after COVID-19 vaccination. Receptors were obtained from a human donor who had a prior SARS-CoV-2 infection.

This chain links TRBV3-1 (or the pseudogene TRBV3-2) with TRBJ2-3; D is possibly TRBD1 (6 bases). CDR3 length: 18 residues. In germline, CDR1 is LGHDT, CDR2 YNNKEL (reference sequence). V was cut by 6 bases and J by 0 bases, with 22 bases left in between. CDR3 amino acids: CASRPGTDSLLSTDTQYF. The CDR3 DNA reads TGTGCCAGCAGACCCGGGACGGACAGCCTCTTAAGCACAGATACGCAGTATTTT.

The V call is TRBV6-5, the J call TRBJ2-7; D call uncertain. Per the germline V gene, CDR1 is MNHEY and CDR2 is SVGAGI. This CDR3 comprises 15 residues. V was trimmed by 0 bases and J by 5 bases, leaving 14 bases between them. CDR3 sequence (DNA): TGTGCCAGCAGTTACTCTGACCGCCCGTTCGACGAGCAGTACTTC. Its translation is CASSYSDRPFDEQYF.

The chain has TRBV4-2 and TRBJ1-1; D is undetermined. The V and J ends lost 0 bases and 5 bases respectively, with 13 bases between them. The V gene's germline CDR1 is LGHNA and CDR2 YNFKEQ. The CDR3 covers 15 residues. The CDR3, as DNA: TGTGCCAGCAGCCAAGATAGGTCACTCCGGACTGAAGCTTTCTTT. Its protein is CASSQDRSLRTEAFF.

This clone occurred a few times. The genes are TRBV2 and TRBJ2-2; perhaps TRBD1 as D (5 bases). Germline V gives CDR1 SNHLY, CDR2 FYNNEI. The CDR3 totals 11 residues. V gave up 8 bases and J gave up 4 bases, with 5 bases separating them. CDR3 sequence: CASQGTGELFF. For the CDR3, the DNA is TGTGCCAGCCAGGGCACCGGGGAGCTGTTTTTT.

V usage is TRBV3-1 (or the pseudogene TRBV3-2) and J usage is TRBJ2-7; 9 nucleotides match TRBD1. The CDR3 has 15 residues. Germline CDR1 and CDR2: LGHDT and YNNKEL (reference sequence). The junction had 3 bases not matched to a gene; V was cut back by 1 base and J by 2 bases. The CDR3 spells CASSQGGDRAYEQYF. CDR3 nucleotides: TGTGCCAGCAGCCAAGGAGGGGACAGGGCCTACGAGCAGTACTTC.

The chain is built from TRBV2 and TRBJ2-1; D is perhaps TRBD1 or TRBD2 (5 bases each). This CDR3 is 14 amino acids long. The V and J ends lost 2 bases and 8 bases respectively, with 13 bases between them. CDR1 is SNHLY, CDR2 FYNNEI, per germline. For the CDR3, the DNA is TGTGCCAGCAGTGAAAACCGGGACGGACATGAGCAGTTCTTC. Encoded protein: CASSENRDGHEQFF.

V and J are TRBV12-5 and TRBJ2-7; tentatively, D is TRBD1 (6 bases). Germline V CDR1 and CDR2: LGHNT, FRNRAP. This CDR3 has 13 residues. The V end lost 5 bases, the J end lost 3 bases, and 11 bases lay between the germline ends. Here the CDR3 reads CASGGDIYYEQYF. The CDR3 nucleotides read TGTGCTAGTGGTGGGGACATCTACTACGAGCAGTACTTC.

The rearrangement links TRBV27 to TRBJ2-4; D might be TRBD2 (6 bases). This CDR3 comprises 14 residues. Germline V gene lookup returns CDR1 MNHEY and CDR2 SMNVEV (reference sequence). Trimming took 3 bases from V and 9 from J, leaving 15 bases between them. CDR3 sequence reads: CASSFGGRSGIQYF. The CDR3 DNA sequence: TGTGCCAGCAGTTTCGGTGGGAGGAGTGGCATTCAGTACTTC.

V gene TRBV2 combines with J gene TRBJ2-3; D not resolved. Per germline, CDR1 SNHLY and CDR2 FYNNEI. V was shortened by 10 bases and J by 2 bases, with 16 bases between the two germline ends. This CDR3 is 14 amino acids long. For the CDR3, the DNA is TGTGCCATCGCAAACACAGTTACCACAGATACGCAGTATTTT. Translated: CAIANTVTTDTQYF. The full variable domain, rest sourced from reference TRBV2 and TRBJ2-3, is EPEVTQTPSHQVTQMGQEVILRCVPISNHLYFYWYRQILGQKVEFLVSFYNNEISEKSEIFDDQFSVERPDGSNFTLKIRSTKLEDSAMYFCAIANTVTTDTQYFGPGTRLTVL.

The chain recombines TRBV23-1 with TRBJ2-5, with D maybe TRBD1 (5 bases). TRBV23-1 is placed among ORFs of uncertain function. The CDR3 is made up of 11 amino acids. V dropped 1 base and J dropped 10 bases, with 7 bases sitting between them. DNA of the CDR3: TGCGCCAGCAGTCAATTCCAGGGCCAGTACTTC. It specifies CASSQFQGQYF.

V usage is TRBV27 and J usage is TRBJ1-5; D uncertain. The CDR3 has 13 residues. The germline V gene encodes CDR1 MNHEY and CDR2 SMNVEV (reference sequence). V was pared by 9 bases and J by 8 bases, with 17 bases between. CDR3 loop: CASALRRSEPQHF. The CDR3 DNA reads as TGTGCCAGTGCCTTACGGAGATCGGAGCCCCAGCATTTT.

Only a few counts were recorded for this clone. The chain has TRBV4-1 and TRBJ1-5, with D maybe TRBD1 (5 bases). Germline CDR1 and CDR2: MGHRA and YSYEKL. The CDR3 has 16 residues. Trimming removed 0 bases at V and 3 bases at J, with 12 bases between. In DNA form, the CDR3 reads TGCGCCAGCAGCCAAGATATTAGGGGCCTCAATCAGCCCCAGCATTTT. It codes for CASSQDIRGLNQPQHF.

In its sample, this clone was seen a few times. The chain has TRBV19 and TRBJ2-3; D may be TRBD1 (6 bases). The CDR3 extends over 15 amino acids. CDR1 and CDR2 (germline): LNHDA, SQIVND (reference sequence). The V end was cut by 1 base, the J end by 3 bases, with 11 bases between. CDR3 amino acids: CASSIVQGGTDTQYF. CDR3 nucleotide sequence: TGTGCCAGTAGTATAGTACAGGGCGGGACAGATACGCAGTATTTT.

The rearrangement joins TRBV7-9 to TRBJ1-6; the match to TRBD1 covers 8 bases. The CDR3 is 16 residues long. With 4 bases clipped from V and 2 bases from J, the junction kept 4 bases outside the gene matches. Germline V gene lookup returns CDR1 SEHNR and CDR2 FQNEAQ (reference sequence). CDR3 in DNA: TGTGCCAGCAGCTATTACAGGGGGACCTATAATTCACCCCTCCACTTT. It is translated as CASSYYRGTYNSPLHF.

The rearrangement links TRBV6-1 to TRBJ2-7; TRBD2 matches at 7 bases. Germline V CDR1 and CDR2: MNHNS, SASEGT. V lost 4 bases and J lost 5; bases outside the gene matches: 14. This CDR3 is built from 16 residues. The CDR3 protein is CASSVRGNIGSHEQYF. The DNA of the CDR3 is TGTGCCAGCAGTGTGCGGGGGAACATCGGGTCCCACGAGCAGTACTTC.

This chain links TRBV5-6 with TRBJ2-2; no definite D call. Trimming shortened V by 0 bases and J by 2 bases, and 5 bases separated the two germline ends. Looked up from germline, CDR1 is SGHDT and CDR2 is YYEEEE. The length of the CDR3 is 14 residues. The DNA of the CDR3 is TGTGCCAGCAGCTTGGAGGCCAACACCGGGGAGCTGTTTTTT. Translating it yields CASSLEANTGELFF.

The chain carries TRBV5-8 and TRBJ2-5; possibly TRBD1 for D (6 bases). With 2 bases removed from V and 3 bases from J, the gap between germline ends came to 11 bases. The germline CDR1 and CDR2 sequences are SGHTS and YDEGEE. The CDR3 covers 14 residues. Here the CDR3 reads CASSFPSGEETQYF. CDR3 bases: TGTGCCAGCAGCTTTCCATCAGGGGAAGAGACCCAGTACTTC.

J is TRBJ2-7 and V is TRBV6-5; TRBD1 is a possible D gene (6 bases). This CDR3 spans 13 amino acids. CDR1 is MNHEY, CDR2 SVGAGI, per germline. The V end lost 6 bases, the J end lost 10 bases, and 19 bases lay between the germline ends. The CDR3 coding sequence is TGTGCCAGCAGGCCATTCCAGGGGTTCGGTCAGTACTTC. Translation gives CASRPFQGFGQYF.

The chain has TRBV6-5 and TRBJ1-6; D unclear. Per the germline V gene, CDR1 is MNHEY and CDR2 is SVGAGI. The length of the CDR3 is 15 residues. The V end was cut by 1 base, the J end by 6 bases, with 10 bases between. The CDR3 loop reads CASSYWARPNSPLHF. The DNA of the CDR3 is TGTGCCAGCAGTTACTGGGCCAGACCTAATTCACCCCTCCACTTT.

The J gene is TRBJ1-1, the V gene TRBV20-1; D not certain. Germline CDR1 is DFQATT and CDR2 is SNEGSKA (reference sequence). Trimming removed 3 bases from V and 4 bases from J, with 18 bases in between. The CDR3 covers 15 residues. The CDR3 region is CSASDPLVWSTEAFF. The CDR3 DNA is TGCAGTGCTAGTGATCCCCTGGTTTGGAGCACTGAAGCTTTCTTT.

V usage is TRBV5-1 and J usage is TRBJ2-5; the match to TRBD2 covers 10 bases. This CDR3 is built from 18 residues. The germline V gene encodes CDR1 SGHRS and CDR2 YFSETQ. Trimming removed 4 bases from V and 2 bases from J; junction bases left unmatched: 14. In DNA form, the CDR3 reads TGCGCCAGCAGCCTAGGACTGAGCAGCGGGGGGGCTCAAGAGACCCAGTACTTC. This sequence encodes CASSLGLSSGGAQETQYF.